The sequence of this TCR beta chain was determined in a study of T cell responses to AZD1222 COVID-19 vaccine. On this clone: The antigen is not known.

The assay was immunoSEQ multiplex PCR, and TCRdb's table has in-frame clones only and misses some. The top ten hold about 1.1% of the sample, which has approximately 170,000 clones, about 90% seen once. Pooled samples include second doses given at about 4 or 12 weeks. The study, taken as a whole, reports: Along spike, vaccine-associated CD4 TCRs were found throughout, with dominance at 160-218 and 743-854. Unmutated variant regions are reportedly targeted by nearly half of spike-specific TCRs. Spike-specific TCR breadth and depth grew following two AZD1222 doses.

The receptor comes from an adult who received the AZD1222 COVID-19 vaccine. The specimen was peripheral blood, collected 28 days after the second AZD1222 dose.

The CDR3, as DNA: TGTGCCAGCAGTTCCCCCGCGGGGACCGGGGAGCTGTTTTTT. Its protein product is CASSSPAGTGELFF. This rearrangement joins TRBV28 to TRBJ2-2, with TRBD2 as a possible D gene (6 bases). V was trimmed by 4 bases and J by 5 bases, leaving 11 bases between them. The CDR3 is made up of 14 amino acids. Germline loops: CDR1 MDHEN, CDR2 SYDVKM.